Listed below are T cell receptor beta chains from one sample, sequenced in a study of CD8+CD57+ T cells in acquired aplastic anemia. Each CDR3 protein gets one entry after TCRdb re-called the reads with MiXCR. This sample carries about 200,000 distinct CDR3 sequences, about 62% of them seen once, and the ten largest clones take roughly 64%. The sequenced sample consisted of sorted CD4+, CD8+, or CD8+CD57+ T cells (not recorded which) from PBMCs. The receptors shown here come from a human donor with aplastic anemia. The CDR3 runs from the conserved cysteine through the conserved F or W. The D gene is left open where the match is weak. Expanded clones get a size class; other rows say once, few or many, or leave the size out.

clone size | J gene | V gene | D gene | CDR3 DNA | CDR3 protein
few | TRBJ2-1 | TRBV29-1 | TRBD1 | TGCAGCGTGCGACAGGGGGATTACAATGAGCAGTTCTTC | CSVRQGDYNEQFF
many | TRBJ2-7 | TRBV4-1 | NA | TGCGCCAGCAGCCAAGATGAGAGGACTAACTACGAGCAGTACTTC | CASSQDERTNYEQYF
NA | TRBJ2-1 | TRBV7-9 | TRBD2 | TGTGCCAGCAGCACCGCGACTAGCGATGAGCAGTTCTTC | CASSTATSDEQFF
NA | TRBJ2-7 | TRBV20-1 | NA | TGCAGTGCTAGAGATCTTCCCGAGCAGTACTTC | CSARDLPEQYF
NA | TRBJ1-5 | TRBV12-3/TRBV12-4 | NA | TGTGCCACTCAACAGAGTCCTAATAGCAATCAGCCCCAGCATTTT | CATQQSPNSNQPQHF
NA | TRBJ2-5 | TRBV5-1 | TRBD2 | TGCGCCAGCAGCGACGGGACTAGCGCTCAAGAGACCCAGTACTTC | CASSDGTSAQETQYF
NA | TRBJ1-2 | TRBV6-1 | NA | TGTGCCAGCAGCCGCGACGGACCGGAGGGATTGAACTATGGCTACACCTTC | CASSRDGPEGLNYGYTF
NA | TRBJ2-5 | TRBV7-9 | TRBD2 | TGTGCCAGCAGCCGTAGCGGGGCAGAGACCCAGTACTTC | CASSRSGAETQYF
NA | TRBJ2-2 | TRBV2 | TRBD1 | TGTGCCAGCCGGGTTGACAGGGGTGACGGGGAGCTGTTTTTT | CASRVDRGDGELFF
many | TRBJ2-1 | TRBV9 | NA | TGTGCCAGCAGCGTAGGTTCCCAGTACAATGAGCAGTTCTTC | CASSVGSQYNEQFF
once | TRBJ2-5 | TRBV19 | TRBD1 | TGTGCCAGTAGTAGAGGACAGGGCCTGCAAGGGACCCAGTACTTC | CASSRGQGLQGTQYF
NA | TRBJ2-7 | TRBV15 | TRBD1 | TGTGCCACCAGCAGCTCCAGGTCGGGACAGGTATACGAGCAGTGCTTC | CATSSSRSGQVYEQCF
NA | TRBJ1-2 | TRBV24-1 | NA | TGTGCCACCAGTGATTTTAGGTATGGCTACACCTTC | CATSDFRYGYTF
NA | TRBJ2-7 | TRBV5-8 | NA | TGTGCCAGCAGCTTGGACCAGACTGAAGGAGAGCAGTACTTC | CASSLDQTEGEQYF
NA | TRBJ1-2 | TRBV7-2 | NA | TGTGCCAGCAGTAAAGATGCCTATGGCTACACCTTC | CASSKDAYGYTF
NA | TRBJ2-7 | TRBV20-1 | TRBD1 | TGCAGTGCTAGGGACGGACAGGGGCCGTCCTACGAGCAGTACTTC | CSARDGQGPSYEQYF
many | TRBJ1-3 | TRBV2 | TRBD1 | TGTGCCAGCAGTGAAGCGACAGGGCGACCTGGAAACACCATATATTTT | CASSEATGRPGNTIYF
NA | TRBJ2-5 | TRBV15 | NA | TGTGCCACCAGTCTGGGCCAAGAGACCCAGTACTTC | CATSLGQETQYF
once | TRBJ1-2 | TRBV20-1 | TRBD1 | TGCAGTGCCATGACCTGGACAGGTGCCGATGGCTACACCTTC | CSAMTWTGADGYTF
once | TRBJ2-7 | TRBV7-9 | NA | TGTGCCAGCAGCTTAGTACGACACTCCTACAATGAGCAGTACTTC | CASSLVRHSYNEQYF
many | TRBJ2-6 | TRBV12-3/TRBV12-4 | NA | TGTGCCAGCAGGTTGGGGAGGGGCAGGGGGTCTGGGGCCAACGTCCTGACTTTC | CASRLGRGRGSGANVLTF
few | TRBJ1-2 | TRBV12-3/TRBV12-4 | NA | TGTGCCAGCACCCCGGACGAGGGCTTCGGTGGCTACACCTTC | CASTPDEGFGGYTF
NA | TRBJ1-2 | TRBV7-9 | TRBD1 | TGTGCCAGCAGCTCGAACGGACAGGGGCAATATGGCTACACCTTC | CASSSNGQGQYGYTF
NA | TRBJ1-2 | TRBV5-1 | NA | TGCGCCAGCAGCTTGGCCGATAGGGTCTATGGCTACACCTTC | CASSLADRVYGYTF
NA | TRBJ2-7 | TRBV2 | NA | TGTGCCAGCACCAAACCGGGGGCAAACTACGAGCAGTACTTC | CASTKPGANYEQYF
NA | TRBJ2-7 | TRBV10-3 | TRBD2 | TGTGCCATCAGCGCCCCGGGACTAGCGGGAGCAAGGGAGCAGTACTTC | CAISAPGLAGAREQYF
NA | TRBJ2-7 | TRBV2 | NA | TGTGCCAGCAGTGAGATGGGGCGGGATGGATCTCAGCAGTACTTC | CASSEMGRDGSQQYF
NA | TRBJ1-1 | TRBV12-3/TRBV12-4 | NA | TGTGCCAGCAGTTTAGGGGAGGGGGGGGACACTGAAGCTTTCTTT | CASSLGEGGDTEAFF
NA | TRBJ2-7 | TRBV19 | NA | TGTGCCAGTAGTATGCAGGGTGGGGAATTCTACGAGCAGTACTTC | CASSMQGGEFYEQYF
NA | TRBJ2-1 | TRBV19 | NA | TGTGCCAGTAGTACCGCCCCAGGCCCCCATCCGTACAATGAGCAGTTCTTC | CASSTAPGPHPYNEQFF
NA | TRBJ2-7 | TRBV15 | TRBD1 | TGTGCCACCAGCAGCTCCAGGTCGGGACAGGGGGTCGGCGAGCAGTACTTC | CATSSSRSGQGVGEQYF
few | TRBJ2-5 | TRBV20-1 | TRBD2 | TGCAGTGCTAGTCGGACTAGCGGGGGGAAAGAGACCCAGTACTTC | CSASRTSGGKETQYF
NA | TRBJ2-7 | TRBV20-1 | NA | TGCAGTGCTGCCATACCGGGACGCAACTCATACGAGCAGTACTTC | CSAAIPGRNSYEQYF
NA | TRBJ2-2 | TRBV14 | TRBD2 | TGTGCCAGCAGCCGCCTCCGGGGGGAAGCCGGGGAGCTGTTTTTT | CASSRLRGEAGELFF
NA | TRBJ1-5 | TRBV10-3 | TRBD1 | TGTGCCGTCAGGGGGTCAAATCAGCCCCAGCATTTT | CAVRGSNQPQHF
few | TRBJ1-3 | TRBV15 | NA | TGTGCCACCAGCAGAGATTCGACATTTGGAAACACCATATATTTT | CATSRDSTFGNTIYF
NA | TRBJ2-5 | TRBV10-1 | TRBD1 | TGCGCCAGCAGAAGGGGGCATCAAGAGACCCAGTACTTC | CASRRGHQETQYF
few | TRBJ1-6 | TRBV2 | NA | TGTGCCAGCAGTAAAGAACCGGGGTCACCCCTCCACTTT | CASSKEPGSPLHF
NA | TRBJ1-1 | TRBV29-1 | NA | TGCAGCGCCGACCGGGGGAACACTGAAGCTTTCTTT | CSADRGNTEAFF
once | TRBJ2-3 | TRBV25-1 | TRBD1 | TGTGCCAGCAGTGACTACAGGGGTTCAGATACGCAGTATTTT | CASSDYRGSDTQYF